This T cell receptor (beta chain) was identified during a study of cytomegalovirus exposure and HLA in healthy donors. Study-wide results and limits: Productive rates of about 87% or about 30% were seen for most TCR beta V segments in an earlier analysis. Per published reports, the classifier diagnosed cytomegalovirus status with high specificity and sensitivity. The authors later found HLA-associated TCR beta chains more clonally expanded than equally common others. A few of the chains that were CMV-associated were confirmed in vitro to be specific for CMV antigens.

This clone was seen only once. As yet, its antigen is unknown. CDR1 and CDR2 (germline): SGHDN, FVKESK. V gave up 4 bases and J gave up 10 bases; unmatched junction bases: 4. This CDR3 contains 13 residues. 13 Jbeta primers and 60 Vbeta primers were used for the PCR. Some clones are missing from TCRdb's copy, which holds only in-frame ones; the method was immunoSEQ multiplex PCR. The sample carries roughly 120,000 clones, roughly 82% recorded once. J is TRBJ2-1 and V is TRBV14, with 10 bases aligning to TRBD2. Sequences were obtained from PBMCs. The sequence was obtained from a woman aged 40 to 55 in good health and CMV-seropositive. CDR3 sequence: CASSLPTSGEQFF. CDR3 nucleotides: TGTGCCAGCAGCCTGCCGACTAGCGGGGAGCAGTTCTTC.